Shown below are 8 T cell receptor beta chains from a single sample sequenced in a study of T cell changes during pregnancy in multiple sclerosis. Profiled with immunoSEQ multiplex PCR; TCRdb holds only in-frame clones, not every one. The sample carries 29,000 or so clones, about 89% recorded once. The sample was CD8+ T cells from peripheral blood mononuclear cells, taken in the second trimester of pregnancy. The receptors derive from a female donor with multiple sclerosis, enrolled in a pregnancy study.

This clone was counted once. DNA of the CDR3: TGTGCCAGCAGCCCTGCCAGGGGTTACGAGCAGTACTTC. Protein: CASSPARGYEQYF. V usage is TRBV7-9 and J usage is TRBJ2-7; D is perhaps TRBD1 (6 bases). CDR3 size: 13 residues. The germline gives CDR1 SEHNR, CDR2 FQNEAQ (reference sequence). Deletions cut 5 bases from V and 4 bases from J, with 12 bases between.

The V gene is TRBV10-3, the J gene TRBJ1-2, with 7 bases fitting TRBD1. Germline CDR1 is ENHRY and CDR2 is SYGVKD. The length of the CDR3 is 13 residues. J was trimmed by 4 bases and V by 7 bases; bases with no gene match: 6. The CDR3 region has the DNA TGTGCCATCATGGAAGGGGACAGCTATGGCTACACCTTC. Its translation is CAIMEGDSYGYTF.

This chain uses TRBV6-1 with TRBJ2-1; TRBD2 might be the D (7 bases). The V gene lost 1 base and the J gene lost 8 bases, with 15 bases spanning the gap. The CDR3 is 15 residues long. Germline lookup yields CDR1 MNHNS and CDR2 SASEGT. The CDR3: CASSEEGGGPHEQFF. In nucleotides, the CDR3 is TGTGCCAGCAGTGAAGAAGGGGGGGGGCCTCATGAGCAGTTCTTC.

Only one count was recorded for this clone. The J gene is TRBJ1-1, the V gene TRBV19, with D hard to call. V was clipped by 3 bases and J by 7 bases, with 15 bases between them. Germline CDR1 LNHDA, CDR2 SQIVND (reference sequence). The CDR3 length is 14 residues. This CDR3 is CASSIGGLLSEAFF. The CDR3 DNA sequence: TGTGCCAGTAGTATTGGAGGGTTACTGAGTGAAGCTTTCTTT.

V is TRBV5-1 and J is TRBJ2-3, with a tentative D call TRBD2 (6 bases). The V gene's germline CDR1 is SGHRS and CDR2 YFSETQ. V was shortened by 0 bases and J by 2 bases, with 7 bases between the two germline ends. There are 14 residues in the CDR3. For the CDR3, the DNA is TGCGCCAGCAGCTTGGGGGACTCCACAGATACGCAGTATTTT. Its translation is CASSLGDSTDTQYF.

This chain joins TRBV13 and TRBJ2-7; 15 bases are shared with TRBD2. Per the germline V gene, CDR1 is PRHDT and CDR2 is FYEKMQ (reference sequence). The V and J ends lost 0 bases and 0 bases, in that order; junction bases with no gene match: 3. The CDR3 sequence is 18 residues long. CDR3 in DNA: TGTGCCAGCAGCTTAGGCCTGGGACTAGCGGGAGGCTCCTACGAGCAGTACTTC. It is translated as CASSLGLGLAGGSYEQYF.

V and J are TRBV7-3 and TRBJ2-5, with D perhaps matching TRBD1 (6 bases). CDR3 length equals 15 residues. Germline V gene sequence: CDR1 SGHTA, CDR2 FQGTGA. Trimming stripped 0 bases from V and 2 bases from J, with 10 bases between. CDR3 coding DNA: TGTGCCAGCAGCTTAACTGGGGGCTTACAAGAGACCCAGTACTTC. This translates into CASSLTGGLQETQYF.

The V call is TRBV7-8, the J call TRBJ2-1; the D gene is possibly TRBD2 (5 bases). The germline gives CDR1 SGHVS, CDR2 FQNEAQ. Trimming left V 4 bases short and J 8 bases short, with 12 bases between. This CDR3 has 13 amino acids. The CDR3 nucleotides read TGTGCCAGCAGCTCGAGGACTGCCGATGAGCAGTTCTTC. It yields the protein CASSSRTADEQFF.